These T cell receptor beta chains were read from a single sample in a study of beta chain features in type 1 diabetes. Profiled with immunoSEQ multiplex PCR; TCRdb holds only in-frame clones, not every one. The sample includes 240,000 or so clones, roughly 30% of them seen just once. The sample comprised central memory CD4+ T cells from blood. Source of these receptors: a man aged 25 to 40 in good health. Each CDR3 is given with its conserved first and last residue. The order of the fields is CDR3 DNA, CDR3 protein, J gene, V gene, CDR3 length, D gene, clone size. D genes are given only for firm matches. Size is omitted from some rows. Given values are once, few, many or a class for expanded clones.

TGTGCCAGCAGCTCGAAGACTAGCGGGGGGGCTACGCAGTATTTT,CASSSKTSGGATQYF,TRBJ2-3,TRBV5-4,15,TRBD2,once
TGTGCCAGCAGTGTGCGGGGTAACACCGGGGAGCTGTTTTTT,CASSVRGNTGELFF,TRBJ2-2,TRBV2,14,-,-
TGTGCCTGGAGTGTAACAAGCCAGGGCCCCTACGAGCAGTACTTC,CAWSVTSQGPYEQYF,TRBJ2-7,TRBV30,15,-,few
TGTGCCAGCAGTGAACCGGGTCCAACTAATGAAAAACTGTTTTTT,CASSEPGPTNEKLFF,TRBJ1-4,TRBV2,15,-,once
TGTGCCAGCAATGATGCCGACTTCACCTACGAGCAGTACTTC,CASNDADFTYEQYF,TRBJ2-7,TRBV2,14,-,-
TGTGCCAGCTCATCAGCGGGCCAAGAGACCCAGTACTTC,CASSSAGQETQYF,TRBJ2-5,TRBV18,13,-,few
TGTGCCAGCAACTGGGACAGCAATTCACCCCTCCACTTT,CASNWDSNSPLHF,TRBJ1-6,TRBV2,13,TRBD1,few
TGTGCCAGCAGCTTACCGGGACAGGGACAGCCCCAGCATTTT,CASSLPGQGQPQHF,TRBJ1-5,TRBV5-6,14,TRBD1,-
TGTGCCAGCAGCCGGGACAGGTCCACAGATACGCAGTATTTT,CASSRDRSTDTQYF,TRBJ2-3,TRBV5-4,14,TRBD1,-
TGTGCCAGCAGTTTGGCTGGGAGCTCCTACGAGCAGTACTTC,CASSLAGSSYEQYF,TRBJ2-7,TRBV5-4,14,-,-
TGTGCCAGCAGCCCTGGCGGCTATGGCTACACCTTC,CASSPGGYGYTF,TRBJ1-2,TRBV13,12,-,-
TGTGCCAGTAATGACCCGGGGGCAGGCGATACGCAGTATTTT,CASNDPGAGDTQYF,TRBJ2-3,TRBV19,14,-,-
TGTGCCTGGAGTCCAACAGAGAAAGAGACCCAGTACTTC,CAWSPTEKETQYF,TRBJ2-5,TRBV30,13,-,-
TGTGCCAGCAGCATCCCCACGGGCACAGATACGCAGTATTTT,CASSIPTGTDTQYF,TRBJ2-3,TRBV7-9,14,-,many
TGTGCCAGCAGGTTGGACGGGAGCAGTAGCGAGACCCAGTACTTC,CASRLDGSSSETQYF,TRBJ2-5,TRBV7-2,15,-,-
TGCGCCAGCAGCTTGGGCGCGGACTATGGCTACACCTTC,CASSLGADYGYTF,TRBJ1-2,TRBV5-1,13,-,-
TGTGCCAGCTCACCTGCGTCGGGCGAAAAACTGTTTTTT,CASSPASGEKLFF,TRBJ1-4,TRBV18,13,-,-
TGTGCCAGCAGCTTCAGCTACACGTACGGGGGCACAGATACGCAGTATTTT,CASSFSYTYGGTDTQYF,TRBJ2-3,TRBV5-8,17,-,-
TGCAGCGGGAGGGAATCTGGGGCCAACGTCCTGACTTTC,CSGRESGANVLTF,TRBJ2-6,TRBV29-1,13,-,-
TGTGCCAGCGGCGGAGCGGGAGGGGAAAGCAATGAGCAGTTCTTC,CASGGAGGESNEQFF,TRBJ2-1,TRBV10-3,15,TRBD2,-
TGCGCCAGCAGCCAAGATTGGTTGAACACTGAAGCTTTCTTT,CASSQDWLNTEAFF,TRBJ1-1,TRBV4-3,14,-,-
TGTGCCACCAGCGCCGGGGGGTTAGGGTCCTACGAGCAGTACTTC,CATSAGGLGSYEQYF,TRBJ2-7,TRBV15,15,TRBD2,many
TGCAGCGTGGCCATGCGGAAGGCGGGAAGGGTCTACAATGAGCAGTTCTTC,CSVAMRKAGRVYNEQFF,TRBJ2-1,TRBV29-1,17,-,-
TGCGCCAGCAGTCAGACACCGGGACAGGGAATCTACAATGAGCAGTTCTTC,CASSQTPGQGIYNEQFF,TRBJ2-1,TRBV23-1,17,TRBD1,-
TGCGCCAGCAGCGACGGGACAGGGTACAATGAGCAGTTCTTC,CASSDGTGYNEQFF,TRBJ2-1,TRBV5-1,14,TRBD1,few
TGTGCCAGCTCACCACCGAGGCAGGGCCTGAACACTGAAGCTTTCTTT,CASSPPRQGLNTEAFF,TRBJ1-1,TRBV18,16,-,-
TGTGCCAGCAGCCCGATAACTGGGGCCAACGTCCTGACTTTC,CASSPITGANVLTF,TRBJ2-6,TRBV7-6,14,-,few
TGCGCCAGCAGCCTACCCCCGAAGGATTCACCCCTCCACTTT,CASSLPPKDSPLHF,TRBJ1-6,TRBV5-1,14,-,few
TGCAGCGTTGAAGAACAGGGAGGCGAAAAACTGTTTTTT,CSVEEQGGEKLFF,TRBJ1-4,TRBV29-1,13,-,-
TGTGCCATCAGTGTCGAATGGGATGGTGAAGCTTTCTTT,CAISVEWDGEAFF,TRBJ1-1,TRBV10-3,13,-,many
TGTGCCAGCAGGATTGACAGGACTACCTACGAGCAGTACTTC,CASRIDRTTYEQYF,TRBJ2-7,TRBV7-2,14,-,-
TGCAGCGCCAAATCATGGGGCTCCTACGAGCAGTACTTC,CSAKSWGSYEQYF,TRBJ2-7,TRBV29-1,13,-,few
TGTGCCAGCAGCTTTTCCTCCGGGAGCTCCTACAATGAGCAGTTCTTC,CASSFSSGSSYNEQFF,TRBJ2-1,TRBV7-8,16,-,-
TGTGCCAGCAGCTTAGGAGGGAGGGTCGACGAGCAGTACTTC,CASSLGGRVDEQYF,TRBJ2-7,TRBV7-9,14,TRBD2,few
TGTGCCATCAGTGAGTCGGGGGGACCCCAGCCCCAGCATTTT,CAISESGGPQPQHF,TRBJ1-5,TRBV10-3,14,-,-
TGTGCCAGCAGCCAGGGACAGGGGAAGAACACCGGGGAGCTGTTTTTT,CASSQGQGKNTGELFF,TRBJ2-2,TRBV4-2,16,TRBD1,-
TGTGCCAGCAGCTTAGCGGGAGGCGCCTACAATGAGCAGTTCTTC,CASSLAGGAYNEQFF,TRBJ2-1,TRBV7-2,15,-,few